A single TCR beta chain is shown here with its context. The data belong to a study of blood T cell repertoires in COVID-19. This CDR3 is built from 14 residues. Looked up from germline, CDR1 is SEHNR and CDR2 is FQNEAQ (reference sequence). V was pared by 4 bases and J by 5 bases, with 6 bases of the junction left unmatched. Repertoires were generated with immunoSEQ multiplex PCR, while TCRdb's copy carries only in-frame clones and drops some. Here the sample spans 330,000 or so clones, roughly 89% being singletons. V is TRBV7-9 and J is TRBJ2-5, with 8 bases fitting TRBD1. What was sequenced was peripheral blood. The clonotype originates from a young man with COVID-19, enrolled during active disease. This chain's CDR3 is CASSSPGGLETQYF. CDR3 DNA sequence: TGTGCCAGCAGCTCCCCAGGGGGCTTGGAGACCCAGTACTTC.